This TCR beta chain was retrieved from a study of OX40 agonist ivuxolimab in advanced cancers. Study in general: The patients' treatment was ivuxolimab, an agonistic anti-OX40 (CD134) antibody. While on treatment, patients had intravenous ivuxolimab at 0.01 to 10 mg/kg every 2 weeks. Participants averaged 60 years of age (range roughly 23 to 85) and were roughly 83% male.

V was cut by 4 bases and J by 4 bases, with 13 bases left in between. Germline assignment: CDR1 MGHDK and CDR2 SYGVNS. The CDR3 loop spans 14 amino acids. Concerning this clone itself: Its antigen is as yet unknown.

Study-wide findings and caveats: Expanded clones were, on average, more numerous among CD8+ T cells than CD4+.

The protocol was immunoSEQ multiplex PCR, while the TCRdb copy is restricted to in-frame clones and leaves out a portion. The repertoire consists of over 60,000 clones, with around 80% occurring once and the leading ten covering 2.4%. This rearrangement joins TRBV25-1 to TRBJ1-1, with D perhaps matching TRBD1 (5 bases). The source is an adult with an advanced solid tumor such as melanoma, head and neck, liver or kidney cancer. Source: CD4+ or CD8+ T cells sorted from blood, taken in a trial of the OX40 agonist ivuxolimab. The CDR3 DNA follows: TGTGCCAGCAGTGGTCTCCCAGGGACCACTGAAGCTTTCTTT. Translated, it gives CASSGLPGTTEAFF.